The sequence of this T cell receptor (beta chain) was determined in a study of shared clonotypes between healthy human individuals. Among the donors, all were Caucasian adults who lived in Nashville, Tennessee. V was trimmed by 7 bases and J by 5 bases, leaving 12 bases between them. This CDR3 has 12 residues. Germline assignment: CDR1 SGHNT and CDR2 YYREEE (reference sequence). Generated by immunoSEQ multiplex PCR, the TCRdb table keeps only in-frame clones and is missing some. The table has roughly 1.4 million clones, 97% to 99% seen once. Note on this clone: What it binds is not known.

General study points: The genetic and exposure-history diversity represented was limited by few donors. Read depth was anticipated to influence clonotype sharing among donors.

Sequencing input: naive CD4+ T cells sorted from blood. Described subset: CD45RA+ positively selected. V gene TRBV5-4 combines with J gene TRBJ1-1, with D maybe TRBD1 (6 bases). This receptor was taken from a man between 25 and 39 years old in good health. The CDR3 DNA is TGTGCCAGCGGGTGGACAGTTACTGAAGCTTTCTTT. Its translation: CASGWTVTEAFF.